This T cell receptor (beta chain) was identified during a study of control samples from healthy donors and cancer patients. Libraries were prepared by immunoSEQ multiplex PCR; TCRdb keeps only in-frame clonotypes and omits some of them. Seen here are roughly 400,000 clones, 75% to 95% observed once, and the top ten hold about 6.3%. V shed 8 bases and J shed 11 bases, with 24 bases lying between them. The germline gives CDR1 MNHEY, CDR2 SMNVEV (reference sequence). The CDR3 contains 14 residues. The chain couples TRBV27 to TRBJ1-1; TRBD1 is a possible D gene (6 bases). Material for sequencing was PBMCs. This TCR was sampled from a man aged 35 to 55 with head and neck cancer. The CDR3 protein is CASRLHRDASKAFF. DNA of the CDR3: TGTGCCAGCCGACTGCACAGGGACGCCTCGAAGGCTTTCTTT.